These 8 T cell receptor beta chains were sequenced from one sample in a study of blood T cell repertoires in COVID-19. Clones were read by immunoSEQ multiplex PCR, and TCRdb kept only the in-frame ones, dropping some. The table has around 300,000 clones, around 90% seen once; the top ten hold approximately 1.5%. The sample was PBMCs or T cells enriched from blood (not recorded which). Source of these receptors: a woman aged 18-29 years with acute COVID-19.

A remark on this clone: At the DNA level, this CDR3 is encoded by other sequences in the same sample as well. V usage is TRBV18 and J usage is TRBJ1-4; 11 nucleotides line up with TRBD1. The J segment lost 8 bases and the V segment lost 0 bases, leaving 2 bases of the junction unmatched. The length of the CDR3 is 15 residues. Germline V CDR1 and CDR2: KGHSH, LQKENI. CDR3 sequence: CASSPPGQGGEKLFF. The CDR3 DNA reads TGTGCCAGCTCACCACCGGGACAGGGGGGAGAAAAACTGTTTTTT.

The chain couples TRBV7-2 to TRBJ2-7; 10 bases match TRBD1. Germline V lookup: CDR1 SGHTA, CDR2 FQGNSA. The CDR3 is made up of 15 amino acids. V lost 5 bases, J lost 4 bases, and 8 bases stayed unmatched. As DNA, the CDR3 is TGTGCCAGCAGCGTCCGACAGGGGGCCCCTTACGAGCAGTACTTC. Its protein product is CASSVRQGAPYEQYF.

V is TRBV27 and J is TRBJ1-2; perhaps TRBD1 as D (5 bases). The CDR3 has 12 amino acids. With 6 bases removed from V and 8 bases from J, the gap between germline ends came to 13 bases. Germline CDR1 MNHEY, CDR2 SMNVEV (reference sequence). Here the CDR3 reads CASRRQTEGYTF. CDR3 sequence (DNA): TGTGCCAGCAGGCGACAGACGGAGGGCTACACCTTC.

V and J are TRBV11-2 and TRBJ1-1; D is unclear. Trimming cost V 3 bases and J 0 bases, with 20 bases left between them. The germline V gene encodes CDR1 SGHAT and CDR2 FQNNGV. The CDR3 consists of 18 residues. CDR3 coding DNA: TGTGCCAGCAGCTTTAGTCGCTCTGGGCCCGTCATGAACACTGAAGCTTTCTTT. Protein sequence: CASSFSRSGPVMNTEAFF.

The gene calls are TRBV7-6 and TRBJ2-7; perhaps TRBD2 as D (5 bases). CDR3 length: 15 amino acids. Per the germline V gene, CDR1 is SGHVS and CDR2 is FNYEAQ. The ends were cut back, 1 base at V and 0 bases at J, with 10 bases in the middle. As DNA, the CDR3 is TGTGCCAGCAGCTTAGAGGAAGGGAGCTCCTACGAGCAGTACTTC. Amino acids: CASSLEEGSSYEQYF. The whole variable domain, filled in from reference TRBV7-6 and TRBJ2-7, reads GAGVSQSPRYKVTKRGQDVALRCDPISGHVSLYWYRQALGQGPEFLTYFNYEAQQDKSGLPNDRFSAERPEGSISTLTIQRTEQRDSAMYRCASSLEEGSSYEQYFGPGTRLTVT.

This clone came up a few times. The chain couples TRBV27 to TRBJ1-5; D may be TRBD1 (5 bases). Looked up from germline, CDR1 is MNHEY and CDR2 is SMNVEV (reference sequence). The V end lost 2 bases, the J end lost 3 bases, and 11 bases lay between the germline ends. This CDR3 is built from 15 residues. The CDR3 here is CASSLGGSYNQPQHF. The CDR3 coding sequence is TGTGCCAGCAGTTTAGGGGGGTCGTACAATCAGCCCCAGCATTTT.

This chain connects TRBV2 to TRBJ2-7; 7 nucleotides align to TRBD2. J lost 3 bases, V lost 8 bases, and 10 bases had no gene match. This CDR3 comprises 14 residues. Germline V gene data show CDR1 as SNHLY and CDR2 as FYNNEI. As DNA, the CDR3 is TGTGCCAGCGGGGAGGGCAGGGCCCACTACGAGCAGTACTTC. Its protein product is CASGEGRAHYEQYF.

The chain combines TRBV9 with TRBJ1-2, with 10 bases that match TRBD1. CDR1 SGDLS and CDR2 YYNGEE come from the germline V gene. CDR3 size: 15 residues. With V trimmed by 3 bases and J by 4 bases, 6 bases remained unmatched. CDR3 in amino acids: CASSADRGHSYGYTF. Here the CDR3 DNA reads TGTGCCAGCAGCGCCGACAGGGGGCATAGCTATGGCTACACCTTC. The full variable domain, in which reference TRBV9 and TRBJ1-2 provide the parts outside the CDR3, is DSGVTQTPKHLITATGQRVTLRCSPRSGDLSVYWYQQSLDQGLQFLIQYYNGEERAKGNILERFSAQQFPDLHSELNLSSLELGDSALYFCASSADRGHSYGYTFGSGTRLTVV.